There are a few counts of the clone carrying this TCR beta chain. Amplified regions were TCR beta CDR3 sequences from RNA transcripts. HTBI primers were the set used in a first-round RT-PCR of the TCR CDR3. TCRdb redid the calling of the multiplex PCR reads with MiXCR, one entry per CDR3 protein. The table lists 600,000 or so distinct CDR3 sequences, under 20% of them singletons. This sample is part of a study of T cells in Graves' hyperthyroidism and ophthalmopathy. Sequences were obtained from blood. This receptor was identified in a woman aged 30 to 39 with Graves' hyperthyroidism.

CDR3 nucleotide sequence: TGTGCCAGCAGTTTAGATCAATTCTACGAGCAGTACTTC. It is translated as CASSLDQFYEQYF. V is TRBV12-3 or TRBV12-4 and J is TRBJ2-7; D unclear. The CDR3 has 13 amino acids. The germline V and J ends were trimmed by 1 base and 3 bases, with 7 bases remaining between them.